This T cell receptor beta chain appears in the sequencing data of a study of OX40 agonist ivuxolimab in advanced cancers. Study details: The study treated patients with ivuxolimab, an agonistic anti-OX40 (CD134) antibody.

Trimming stripped 8 bases from V and 3 bases from J, with 11 bases between. CDR3 length equals 13 residues. Germline-derived CDR1 and CDR2 are MGHDK and SYGVNS. Using immunoSEQ multiplex PCR, the repertoire was profiled, and TCRdb retains in-frame clones only, with some absent. The repertoire holds some 51,000 clones, with 80% to 90% as singletons. The sample here was CD4+ or CD8+ T cells sorted from blood, taken in a trial of the OX40 agonist ivuxolimab. The clonotype was recovered from an adult with an advanced solid tumor such as melanoma, head and neck, liver or kidney cancer. The rearrangement joins TRBV25-1 to TRBJ1-5; weak D call: TRBD1 (6 bases). For the CDR3, the DNA is TGTGCCAGCGGGCAGGGGTCCAATCAGCCCCAGCATTTT. This translates into CASGQGSNQPQHF.